This TCR beta chain appears in the sequencing data of a study of beta chain features in type 1 diabetes (dated by TCRdb to 2016 to 2018). Looking at the study overall: Patients and healthy donors did not differ in mean age, gender distribution, total cell number or subset yield. Whereas all 28 donors provided naive and central memory subsets, regulatory and stem cell-like memory subsets were isolated from just 8 patients and about eight healthy donors. A total of 90 million to 120 million sorted cells were examined across all samples, and a strong correlation was observed between cell number per subset and RNA yield. The study compared the TCRB repertoires of sorted circulating CD4+ T cell subsets in recently diagnosed type 1 diabetes patients with those in matched healthy donors. What the study reported, not specific to this receptor: HLA sub-analyses involved small numbers of individuals, so any influence of HLA type on TCRB rearrangement remained unresolved. Because cDNA was sequenced instead of genomic DNA, activated cells with high expression could be over-represented, although the groups did not differ in activation or CD3 levels. At VDJ recombination sites, type 1 diabetes patients had fewer insertions and more deleted nucleotides, which implies abnormalities in thymic rearrangement. In all four CD4+ subsets, TCRB CDR3 length was moderately but significantly shorter in type 1 diabetes patients. Naive, central memory and regulatory TCRB repertoires appeared to be more alike among patients than among healthy donors. Shorter templates might have been favored by PCR, but patient and control samples were amplified and corrected together, so both groups would have been affected equally by any skew.

Regarding this clone: Its specific antigen is unknown. Nothing much larger sits one base from this clone, and base qualities are not available.

The entire amount of isolated RNA was reverse transcribed using the High Capacity cDNA Reverse Transcription Kit, so the sequenced TCRB transcripts were expressed ones. Deep immunoSEQ sequencing was applied to naive, central memory and regulatory T cell samples, giving an average of roughly 3.5 million total reads per sample. Sorted cells were lysed in RLT buffer and RNA was extracted with DNase-treated RNeasy Micro or Mini kits, depending on cell number. Each cell subset was processed separately to prevent cross-contamination, with patient and healthy donor samples processed together. TCRB sequences were amplified from cDNA with the immunoSEQ multiplex PCR, producing 87-bp fragments spanning the CDR3 region. The amplicons were sequenced using the Illumina HiSeq platform. The paper's processing steps were these. Synthetic template baselines were used to correct PCR bias computationally, reads within Hamming distance 2 were collapsed, and singletons that could not be merged were discarded. By aligning reads against IMGT, V, D and J genes, CDR3 length, and insertions or deletions at six rearrangement sites were assigned. Clonotype counts were normalized to sorted cell number within each subset before computing true diversity and Gini coefficients with the tcR R package. The overlap coefficient, calculated on TCRB nucleotide sequences, was used to quantify repertoire sharing. As a proxy for the pre-selection repertoire, out-of-frame TCRB sequences from naive cells were analyzed. This is the immuneACCESS table as TCRdb keeps it, with only in-frame sequences that have V and J called. A part of the clones is gone; compared with another copy, unresolved V genes explain less than half, and the rest is unexplained. V and J calls and clone size are as listed in that table; D and trimming were resolved from the DNA. The sample table lists 860,000 or so clones, 17% of them with a count of one. The top ten constitute 0.02% to 0.025% of the sample.

At the junction V is shortened by 4 bases and J by 1 base, with 15 bases in between. Reading from cysteine to phenylalanine, the CDR3 counts 16 amino acids. The only DNA kept is the CDR3, 48 bases in frame from the first base. The germline V gene yields SGHVS for CDR1 and FQNEAQ for CDR2. From each donor, a single peripheral blood sample of approximately 120 mL on average was drawn into heparinised tubes. Naive, central memory, regulatory and stem cell-like memory CD4+ T cells were sorted on a BD FACSAria II using a panel including CD45RO, CCR7, CD25, CD127, CD95 and CD27. A purity above 98% was achieved for all sorted populations. PBMCs were separated immediately by Lymphoprep density gradient centrifugation and were stained directly, without being cultured. So that batch effects would be minimized, each experiment stained and sorted samples in pairs, pairing one healthy donor with one patient.

Sequencing was performed on naive CD4+ T cells from blood. Taken with the paper, the label for cell subset or site translates to: true naive CD4+ T cells. This receptor was identified in a woman younger than 30 in good health. This chain is built from TRBV7-8 and TRBJ2-3; the D region possibly corresponds to TRBD2 (6 bases align). The DNA sequence is TGTGCCAGCAGCTCCAGATTTAGCGGAGGCACAGATACGCAGTATTTT. Translated, it gives CASSSRFSGGTDTQYF.